The clone carrying this TCR beta chain has ten or more counts. Its antigen is unidentified. The sample comes from a study of T-cell reconstitution after alpha-beta-depleted transplantation in children. Whole-study findings and limits: Expanded clones from the graft, numbering several hundred, reportedly supplied alpha-beta T cells about two months after transplant.

As it was prepared, the TCRbeta library received unique molecular identifiers. TCRdb processed the PCR reads anew with MiXCR; each CDR3 protein has one entry. This sample has around 190,000 distinct CDR3 sequences; roughly 7.1% occur once, and the top ten carry more than 5.5%. CDR3 length: 16 residues. Per the germline V gene, CDR1 is MNHEY and CDR2 is SVGEGT. V lost 5 bases to trimming and J lost 7 bases; unmatched junction nucleotides: 15. The receptor's source is a boy younger than 10 with acute lymphoblastic leukemia, due to receive a stem cell transplant. The material sequenced was PBMCs, taken before TCRalphabeta/CD19-depleted stem cell transplant. The chain has TRBV6-2 or TRBV6-3 and TRBJ2-7; 9 bases are shared with TRBD2. In nucleotides, the CDR3 is TGTGCCAGCAGTGACCCTGGGACTAGCTTCAGGGGAGAGCAGTACTTC. Amino acids: CASSDPGTSFRGEQYF.